The present T cell receptor beta chain was sequenced within a study of monozygotic twins with inflammatory bowel disease (dated by TCRdb to 2018 to 2020). Describing the broader study: The full study comprised around 28 monozygotic twin pairs: nine German pairs (four IBD-concordant, five IBD-discordant) and 19 IBD-discordant Danish pairs. Disease-associated traits were sought mainly through comparisons between IBD patients and their genetically identical healthy co-twins within discordant pairs. Each individual had, on average, about 151 000 unique TCRalpha sequences and 181 000 unique TCRbeta sequences available for analysis.

Turning to this clonotype: Its binding antigen is unknown.

From each donor, a roughly 2.5 ml peripheral blood sample was drawn into PAXgene tubes and stored at -80 degrees C. Total RNA was isolated from whole blood with the PAXgene blood miRNA kit on an automated QIAcube, without T cell sorting. Peripheral blood from monozygotic twin pairs who were concordant or discordant for inflammatory bowel disease underwent deep TCRalpha and TCRbeta repertoire profiling using unique molecular barcoding. Smoking habits were recorded for all twin pairs, with individuals classified as current, former or never smokers. The cysteine opens and the phenylalanine closes a CDR3 of 14 amino acids. The DNA is unrecorded. The germline V gene (reference sequence) supplies CDR1 LNHDA and CDR2 SQIVND. Library creation used 5' RACE. Preparation of each TCR library used approximately 3,700 ng of total RNA. cDNA was synthesized with SMARTScribe reverse transcriptase in eight separate reactions per sample. During cDNA synthesis, unique molecular identifiers containing a 6-nucleotide sample barcode were introduced by template switching. Amplification of TCRalpha and TCRbeta cDNA involved two nested PCRs of around 16 and 10 cycles, and each PCR was followed by bead purification. Before amplification, the cDNA was treated with uracil DNA-glycosylase and purified using the QIAquick PCR purification kit. The second PCR added Illumina TruSeq-compatible adapters along with sample-specific barcodes. Library quality and concentration were checked on TapeStation and Qubit, and libraries were pooled at around 5 ng each. Sequencing of the pooled libraries was done on an Illumina HiSeq2500 single-index Rapid Run using custom sequencing primers and 2 x 100 bp reads. As for the original processing: MiGEC version 1.2.6 was used for UMI-based consensus assembly, which corrected PCR and sequencing errors. MiXCR version 2.1.1 was used for V(D)J alignment, clonotype assembly and CDR3 extraction. To normalise gene usage, clonotype sharing and MAIT/NKT TCR abundance, the analysis used the top 1000, 10 000 and 20 000 clonotypes per sample. After downsampling to 27 000 UMIs, diversity was calculated as the inverse Simpson index using the vegan R package. Paired Mann-Whitney U tests were applied to discordant twin pairs, with Benjamini-Hochberg correction for multiple testing. TCRdb reprocessed the reads, so every CDR3 protein sequence counts as one entry and DNA is not shown. TCRdb's processing, not the authors', yielded these V and J calls. The sample's own table lists roughly 170,000 distinct CDR3 sequences. Of the sample, roughly 7% falls within the top ten clones.

Broad study findings and their caveats: The analysis was unable to tell apart different T cell subtypes. Because patients were on differing immunosuppressive treatments, the repertoires may have picked up extra background noise and inter-individual variability. The results gave no support for a single strong signal or clonotype linked to IBD. IBD patients had lower TCRbeta repertoire diversity, measured by the inverse Simpson index, than their healthy co-twins. Fewer clonotypes were shared with other individuals by IBD patients than by healthy twins, most markedly in patients showing signs of disease activity. No difference in repertoire similarity was observed between concordant and discordant twins, possibly owing to limited statistical power.

Recombination joined TRBV19 with TRBJ1-5. The specimen sequenced was blood. The source of this sequence is a human donor with ulcerative colitis or Crohn's disease, or a healthy co-twin of an affected twin (not recorded which). Here the CDR3 is given as CASSEGYDNQPQHF.